Listed below are T cell receptor beta chains from one sample, sequenced in a study of T-cell memory formation after mild COVID-19. TCRdb re-derived calls from the 5' RACE reads in MiXCR, one entry per CDR3 protein. The sample records about 560,000 distinct CDR3 sequences, about a sixth being singletons. Sequenced input: PBMCs or a T cell subset sorted from them (not recorded which). The receptors were sampled from an adult woman who had mild COVID-19 (a few samples of this study predate the infection). Cell type and time point are not known. The CDR3 runs from the conserved cysteine through the conserved F or W. Each record gives: CDR3 protein, CDR3 DNA, V gene, J gene, clone size, D gene. A D gene is named only where the DNA matches it firmly. Clone sizes are given selectively: once, few, many, or a class where the clone is expanded.

CDR3aa: CASSSKEDTQYF
CDR3nt: TGTGCCAGCAGCTCGAAAGAAGATACGCAGTATTTT
v_gene: TRBV5-4
j_gene: TRBJ2-3
abundance: .
d_gene: .

CDR3aa: CASSQDRGSQDTF
CDR3nt: TGCGCCAGCAGCCAAGATCGCGGCAGTCAGGACACCTTC
v_gene: TRBV4-3
j_gene: TRBJ1-2
abundance: few
d_gene: .

CDR3aa: CAWSVGGRDRNF
CDR3nt: TGTGCCTGGAGTGTGGGGGGACGGGACAGAAACTTC
v_gene: TRBV30
j_gene: TRBJ2-7
abundance: .
d_gene: .

CDR3aa: CASSFGLDNEQFF
CDR3nt: TGTGCCAGCAGTTTCGGACTGGACAATGAGCAGTTCTTC
v_gene: TRBV6-5
j_gene: TRBJ2-1
abundance: few
d_gene: .

CDR3aa: CASNERGLEQFF
CDR3nt: TGTGCCAGCAACGAGAGGGGCCTGGAGCAGTTCTTC
v_gene: TRBV12-3/TRBV12-4
j_gene: TRBJ2-1
abundance: few
d_gene: .

CDR3aa: CASSLQIFGTGELFF
CDR3nt: TGTGCCAGCAGCTTACAGATCTTCGGCACCGGGGAGCTGTTTTTT
v_gene: TRBV7-2
j_gene: TRBJ2-2
abundance: .
d_gene: .

CDR3aa: CASSSSGANNEQFF
CDR3nt: TGCGCCAGCAGCTCTAGCGGGGCTAACAATGAGCAGTTCTTC
v_gene: TRBV5-1
j_gene: TRBJ2-1
abundance: few
d_gene: TRBD2

CDR3aa: CAWSAGTGRETQYF
CDR3nt: TGTGCCTGGAGTGCAGGAACAGGCCGGGAGACCCAGTACTTC
v_gene: TRBV30
j_gene: TRBJ2-5
abundance: .
d_gene: .

CDR3aa: CASSLARRGSPLHF
CDR3nt: TGTGCCAGCAGTTTAGCCCGCAGGGGTTCACCCCTCCACTTT
v_gene: TRBV12-3/TRBV12-4
j_gene: TRBJ1-6
abundance: .
d_gene: .

CDR3aa: CSASPDGAGANVLTF
CDR3nt: TGCAGTGCTAGCCCGGACGGGGCTGGGGCCAACGTCCTGACTTTC
v_gene: TRBV20-1
j_gene: TRBJ2-6
abundance: few
d_gene: .

CDR3aa: CASSVDGGAVGNQPQHF
CDR3nt: TGTGCCAGCAGCGTAGATGGGGGGGCTGTAGGCAATCAGCCCCAGCATTTT
v_gene: TRBV9
j_gene: TRBJ1-5
abundance: .
d_gene: .

CDR3aa: CASSLSQSGGGTDTQYF
CDR3nt: TGTGCCAGCAGCTTAAGCCAAAGCGGGGGAGGTACAGATACGCAGTATTTT
v_gene: TRBV7-3
j_gene: TRBJ2-3
abundance: .
d_gene: TRBD2

CDR3aa: CASSSLGGGQGYEQYF
CDR3nt: TGTGCCAGCAGCTCTTTAGGGGGTGGGCAGGGCTACGAGCAGTACTTC
v_gene: TRBV7-2
j_gene: TRBJ2-7
abundance: many
d_gene: .

CDR3aa: CASSLYSEKLFF
CDR3nt: TGTGCCAGCAGCTTATACAGTGAAAAACTGTTTTTT
v_gene: TRBV7-9
j_gene: TRBJ1-4
abundance: .
d_gene: .

CDR3aa: CASSSLWETQYF
CDR3nt: TGTGCCAGCAGTTCCCTATGGGAGACCCAGTACTTC
v_gene: TRBV11-2
j_gene: TRBJ2-5
abundance: .
d_gene: .

CDR3aa: CSVQGGLDTGELFF
CDR3nt: TGCAGCGTACAGGGGGGTTTGGACACCGGGGAGCTGTTTTTT
v_gene: TRBV29-1
j_gene: TRBJ2-2
abundance: few
d_gene: TRBD1

CDR3aa: CASSLVWGHHTEAFF
CDR3nt: TGTGCCAGCAGCTTAGTTTGGGGACATCACACTGAAGCTTTCTTT
v_gene: TRBV7-9
j_gene: TRBJ1-1
abundance: few
d_gene: .

CDR3aa: CSQRGGTDTQYF
CDR3nt: TGCAGCCAGAGGGGGGGCACAGATACGCAGTATTTT
v_gene: TRBV29-1
j_gene: TRBJ2-3
abundance: few
d_gene: .

CDR3aa: CASSQGTYYEQYF
CDR3nt: TGTGCCAGCAGCCAGGGGACATACTACGAGCAGTACTTC
v_gene: TRBV3-1
j_gene: TRBJ2-7
abundance: .
d_gene: .

CDR3aa: CASSSLTRGTGELFF
CDR3nt: TGTGCCAGCAGCTCCTTAACCCGGGGCACCGGGGAGCTGTTTTTT
v_gene: TRBV13
j_gene: TRBJ2-2
abundance: few
d_gene: .

CDR3aa: CSASRSYNEQFF
CDR3nt: TGCAGCGCTTCCCGGAGCTACAATGAGCAGTTCTTC
v_gene: TRBV29-1
j_gene: TRBJ2-1
abundance: many
d_gene: .

CDR3aa: CSVASGSRYEQYF
CDR3nt: TGCAGCGTCGCCTCAGGGTCCCGCTACGAGCAGTACTTC
v_gene: TRBV29-1
j_gene: TRBJ2-7
abundance: .
d_gene: .

CDR3aa: CASGQGRNTGELFF
CDR3nt: TGTGCCAGCGGACAGGGGAGGAACACCGGGGAGCTGTTTTTT
v_gene: TRBV27
j_gene: TRBJ2-2
abundance: .
d_gene: TRBD1

CDR3aa: CATSDGETGLYEQYF
CDR3nt: TGTGCCACCAGTGATGGGGAGACAGGGCTCTACGAGCAGTACTTC
v_gene: TRBV24-1
j_gene: TRBJ2-7
abundance: .
d_gene: TRBD1

CDR3aa: CATSRVRTSGGDEQFF
CDR3nt: TGTGCCACCAGCAGAGTCCGGACTAGCGGGGGAGATGAGCAGTTCTTC
v_gene: TRBV15
j_gene: TRBJ2-1
abundance: .
d_gene: TRBD2

CDR3aa: CASSPSGPDEQFF
CDR3nt: TGTGCCAGCAGTCCCTCCGGACCCGATGAGCAGTTCTTC
v_gene: TRBV12-3/TRBV12-4
j_gene: TRBJ2-1
abundance: many
d_gene: .

CDR3aa: CASSPLDGLAGGLGEQFF
CDR3nt: TGTGCCAGCAGCCCCTTAGATGGACTAGCGGGAGGATTGGGTGAGCAGTTCTTC
v_gene: TRBV7-9
j_gene: TRBJ2-1
abundance: .
d_gene: TRBD2

CDR3aa: CASSLGRGQADEQYF
CDR3nt: TGTGCCAGCAGCTTAGGGAGGGGACAGGCTGACGAGCAGTACTTC
v_gene: TRBV7-9
j_gene: TRBJ2-7
abundance: .
d_gene: TRBD1

CDR3aa: CASGQGNSDTQYF
CDR3nt: TGTGCCAGTGGACAGGGGAATTCAGATACGCAGTATTTT
v_gene: TRBV19
j_gene: TRBJ2-3
abundance: .
d_gene: TRBD1

CDR3aa: CASSQERPGHNSGNTIYF
CDR3nt: TGTGCCAGCAGCCAAGAAAGACCGGGGCACAACTCTGGAAACACCATATATTTT
v_gene: TRBV3-1
j_gene: TRBJ1-3
abundance: few
d_gene: .

CDR3aa: CASSLTVLFSYEQYF
CDR3nt: TGTGCCAGCAGCCTGACAGTCCTCTTCTCCTACGAGCAGTACTTC
v_gene: TRBV7-9
j_gene: TRBJ2-7
abundance: many
d_gene: .

CDR3aa: CASSLGQDHTEAFF
CDR3nt: TGCGCCAGCAGCCTGGGACAGGACCACACTGAAGCTTTCTTT
v_gene: TRBV4-3
j_gene: TRBJ1-1
abundance: few
d_gene: TRBD1

CDR3aa: CASSVSIFTDTQYF
CDR3nt: TGTGCCAGCAGCGTATCAATTTTCACAGATACGCAGTATTTT
v_gene: TRBV9
j_gene: TRBJ2-3
abundance: few
d_gene: .

CDR3aa: CASSLGVAGTGELFF
CDR3nt: TGTGCCAGCAGCTTAGGCGTAGCCGGCACCGGGGAGCTGTTTTTT
v_gene: TRBV7-3
j_gene: TRBJ2-2
abundance: once
d_gene: .

CDR3aa: CASSIQYF
CDR3nt: TGCGCCAGCAGCATTCAGTACTTC
v_gene: TRBV5-1
j_gene: TRBJ2-4
abundance: .
d_gene: .

CDR3aa: CASRVIGSYNEQFF
CDR3nt: TGTGCCAGCAGGGTGATAGGCTCCTACAATGAGCAGTTCTTC
v_gene: TRBV12-3/TRBV12-4
j_gene: TRBJ2-1
abundance: .
d_gene: .

CDR3aa: CASSRSGRAQETQYF
CDR3nt: TGTGCCAGCAGCCGTAGCGGGAGGGCCCAAGAGACCCAGTACTTC
v_gene: TRBV7-9
j_gene: TRBJ2-5
abundance: few
d_gene: TRBD2

CDR3aa: CAWSPTSSTDTQYF
CDR3nt: TGTGCCTGGAGTCCGACTAGTAGCACAGATACGCAGTATTTT
v_gene: TRBV30
j_gene: TRBJ2-3
abundance: few
d_gene: .

CDR3aa: CSAWTGTYTEAFF
CDR3nt: TGCAGTGCGTGGACAGGGACGTACACTGAAGCTTTCTTT
v_gene: TRBV20-1
j_gene: TRBJ1-1
abundance: many
d_gene: TRBD1

CDR3aa: CASSQDLGSSSPLHF
CDR3nt: TGCGCCAGCAGCCAAGATCTCGGGAGTAGTTCACCCCTCCACTTT
v_gene: TRBV4-1
j_gene: TRBJ1-6
abundance: few
d_gene: .

CDR3aa: CASSYKDRLNTEAFF
CDR3nt: TGTGCCAGCAGTTACAAGGACAGATTGAACACTGAAGCTTTCTTT
v_gene: TRBV6-2/TRBV6-3
j_gene: TRBJ1-1
abundance: few
d_gene: .

CDR3aa: CASSLAVARDEQFF
CDR3nt: TGTGCCAGCAGCTTGGCGGTGGCGCGCGATGAGCAGTTCTTC
v_gene: TRBV5-6
j_gene: TRBJ2-1
abundance: .
d_gene: .

CDR3aa: CASSLPLSGVNTEAFF
CDR3nt: TGTGCCAGCAGCCTGCCACTCAGTGGGGTTAACACTGAAGCTTTCTTT
v_gene: TRBV7-9
j_gene: TRBJ1-1
abundance: few
d_gene: .

CDR3aa: CASSGQGLAKNIQYF
CDR3nt: TGCGCCAGCAGCGGACAGGGGCTAGCCAAAAACATTCAGTACTTC
v_gene: TRBV4-1
j_gene: TRBJ2-4
abundance: few
d_gene: TRBD1

CDR3aa: CSAREGLAGLIVSDTQYF
CDR3nt: TGCAGTGCTAGAGAAGGACTAGCGGGTCTTATTGTATCGGATACGCAGTATTTT
v_gene: TRBV20-1
j_gene: TRBJ2-3
abundance: .
d_gene: TRBD2